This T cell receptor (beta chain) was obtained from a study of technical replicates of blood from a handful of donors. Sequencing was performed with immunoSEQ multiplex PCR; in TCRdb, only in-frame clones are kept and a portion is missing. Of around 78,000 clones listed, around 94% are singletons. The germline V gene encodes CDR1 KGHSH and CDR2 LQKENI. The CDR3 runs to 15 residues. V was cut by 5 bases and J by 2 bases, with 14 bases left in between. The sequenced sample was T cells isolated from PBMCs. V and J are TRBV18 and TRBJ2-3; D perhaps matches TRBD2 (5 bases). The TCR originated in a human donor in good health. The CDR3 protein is CASSSSSGITDTQYF. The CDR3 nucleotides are TGTGCCAGCTCATCCAGCTCCGGGATCACAGATACGCAGTATTTT.